Listed below are T cell receptor beta chains from one sample, sequenced in a study of regulatory T cells in long-lasting Graves disease. MiXCR, applied by TCRdb to the multiplex PCR reads, yields one record per CDR3 protein. The sample has about 470,000 distinct CDR3 sequences; 20% are singletons. The input for sequencing was peripheral blood mononuclear cells (PBMCs), taken when the disease was refractory, from a patient treated with antithyroid drugs. The receptors shown here come from a female donor with Graves disease. The CDR3 runs from the conserved cysteine through the conserved F or W. D genes are given only for firm matches. Only some rows state a clone size, as once, few, many or a class for expanded clones.

v_gene	abundance	d_gene	j_gene	CDR3nt	CDR3aa
TRBV30	NA	TRBD2	TRBJ2-7	TGTGCCTGGAGTGGGGCGGGGGGTTTTTTCGAGCAGTACTTC	CAWSGAGGFFEQYF
TRBV11-2	many	NA	TRBJ2-7	TGTGCCAGCAGCTTAGGGAGGTACCGGCTCCGAAGCGACGAGCAGTACTTC	CASSLGRYRLRSDEQYF
TRBV12-3/TRBV12-4	NA	TRBD1	TRBJ2-3	TGTGCCAGCAGTACAAGGACAGGGACAGATACGCAGTATTTT	CASSTRTGTDTQYF
TRBV3-1	few	NA	TRBJ2-2	TGTGCCAGCAGCCAATCTGGCGGTAACGGGGAGCTGTTTTTT	CASSQSGGNGELFF
TRBV30	NA	NA	TRBJ2-1	TGTGCCTGGAGTCAGTGGCAGGGCTACAATGAGCAGTTCTTC	CAWSQWQGYNEQFF
TRBV7-9	few	TRBD1	TRBJ1-4	TGTGCCAGCAGCTCTCAGGGGGAAGGAATAGAAAAACTGTTTTTT	CASSSQGEGIEKLFF
TRBV19	few	NA	TRBJ1-1	TGTGCCAGTAGTCCCTCGATTTTCAGGGACAACTTTTCCCAAGCTTTCTTT	CASSPSIFRDNFSQAFF
TRBV9	few	NA	TRBJ1-2	TGTGCCAGCAGCGTAGGCCCAGCAAACTATGGCTACACCTTC	CASSVGPANYGYTF
TRBV28	NA	NA	TRBJ2-1	TGTGCCAGCAGTTTAAGGACACTCTCCTACAATGAGCAGTTCTTC	CASSLRTLSYNEQFF
TRBV6-2/TRBV6-3	many	NA	TRBJ2-5	TGTGCCAGCAGTTTGGGCCCAAGGGAGACCCAGTACTTC	CASSLGPRETQYF
TRBV28	many	NA	TRBJ1-2	TGTGCCAGCACCCCTGGGGGGAACAGGAATGGCTACACCTTC	CASTPGGNRNGYTF
TRBV29-1	many	NA	TRBJ2-2	TGCAGCGCCACCGGCCTGAACACCGGGGAGCTGTTTTTT	CSATGLNTGELFF
TRBV5-1	few	NA	TRBJ1-2	TGCGCCAGCAGCTTAGGGATCGATAACTATGGCTACACCTTC	CASSLGIDNYGYTF
TRBV24-1	many	NA	TRBJ1-2	TGTGCCACCAGTTTAGGAGTTCATGGCTACACCTTC	CATSLGVHGYTF
TRBV20-1	NA	NA	TRBJ2-1	TGCAGTGCTAGGCAACCCTTGGGGGAGAGCTCCTACAATGAGCAGTTCTTC	CSARQPLGESSYNEQFF
TRBV6-1	few	NA	TRBJ2-6	TGTGCCAGCCCCGTGGCAGGGAGCTCTGGGGCCAACGTCCTGACTTTC	CASPVAGSSGANVLTF
TRBV5-1	NA	TRBD2	TRBJ2-5	TGCGCCAGCAGGACTAGCCCGACGTCTGGAGAGACCCAGTACTTC	CASRTSPTSGETQYF
TRBV10-1	many	TRBD1	TRBJ2-4	TGCGCCAGCAGTGAGCGACAGGGGGGCGAAAACATTCAGTACTTC	CASSERQGGENIQYF
TRBV13	many	NA	TRBJ1-2	TGTGCCAGCAGTCGTTTTGGGCAGGATGGAGTCTATGGCTACACCTTC	CASSRFGQDGVYGYTF
TRBV28	many	TRBD2	TRBJ2-7	TGTGCCAGCACCTCCACCAAGGGACTAGCGGGAGCGTACTCCTACGAGCAGTACTTC	CASTSTKGLAGAYSYEQYF
TRBV5-1	many	NA	TRBJ2-7	TGCGCCAGCAGCCCTGGGACGCGGGAAGGGCGGTACTTC	CASSPGTREGRYF
TRBV20-1	few	NA	TRBJ2-7	TGCAGTGCTAGAGATCGGGTCTGGAGTCCAGGACAGAGCTCCTACGAGCAGTACTTC	CSARDRVWSPGQSSYEQYF
TRBV4-3	few	NA	TRBJ2-2	TGCGCCAGCAGCCAGGAACAGGGACTACCCGGGGAGCTGTTTTTT	CASSQEQGLPGELFF
TRBV7-6	NA	NA	TRBJ2-7	TGTGCCAGCAGCGAACTCCGGGGGAACTACGAGCAGTACTTC	CASSELRGNYEQYF
TRBV28	many	NA	TRBJ1-1	TGTGCCAGCAGTTTAGGGGGCGCGTTGGGGGCTGAAGCTTTCTTT	CASSLGGALGAEAFF
TRBV5-1	few	NA	TRBJ1-3	TGCGCCAGCAGCTTTGACAGGATCGCTGGAAACACCATATATTTT	CASSFDRIAGNTIYF
TRBV12-3/TRBV12-4	many	TRBD1	TRBJ1-1	TGTGCCAGCAGTCGCGGACAGGGGCGTCGGGCTTTCTTT	CASSRGQGRRAFF
TRBV29-1	NA	NA	TRBJ1-4	TGCAGCGTTGGAGGCGGTACAGGGACGGGAGAAAAACTGTTTTTT	CSVGGGTGTGEKLFF
TRBV6-5	many	NA	TRBJ2-7	TGTGCCAGCAGTTACTCGACGGGACGGAAGAGCTCCTACGAGCAGTACTTC	CASSYSTGRKSSYEQYF
TRBV5-5	NA	NA	TRBJ1-4	TGTGCCAGCAGCTTGATGGAGGGGAGGGAAAAACTGTTTTTT	CASSLMEGREKLFF
TRBV20-1	NA	TRBD1	TRBJ2-6	TGCAGTGCTAGACCTTTCCGGGACAGGGGGCGCGAGGGTGGGGCCAACGTCCTGACTTTC	CSARPFRDRGREGGANVLTF
TRBV7-2	few	NA	TRBJ2-6	TGTGCCAGCAGCTTGACGAAGGCCGGGACCGCCCATTCTGGGGCCAACGTCCTGACTTTC	CASSLTKAGTAHSGANVLTF
TRBV10-3	NA	TRBD2	TRBJ2-2	TGTGCCACCCACCCGTTAGCGGGAGTCACCGGGGAGCTGTTTTTT	CATHPLAGVTGELFF
TRBV28	many	NA	TRBJ1-1	TGTGCCAGCAGCTCACGGGGGTTGAGCACTGAAGCTTTCTTT	CASSSRGLSTEAFF
TRBV27	few	NA	TRBJ2-7	TGTGCCAGCAGTTTATCGATCTCCGGGGTCCACGAGCAGTACTTC	CASSLSISGVHEQYF
TRBV4-2	NA	NA	TRBJ1-2	TGTGCCAGCAGCCAAGACCGGCAACCCTATGGCTACACCTTC	CASSQDRQPYGYTF
TRBV6-5	few	TRBD1	TRBJ2-2	TGTGCCAGCAGTTACTCACCAGGGGGCGAGGCCGGGGAGCTGTTTTTT	CASSYSPGGEAGELFF
TRBV6-5	many	NA	TRBJ1-2	TGTGCCAGCAGTTATGGGGCAGGGGACGGCTACACCTTC	CASSYGAGDGYTF
TRBV4-1	few	NA	TRBJ2-2	TGCGCCAGCAGCCAAGAAGGGCATGGAACCGGGGAGCTGTTTTTT	CASSQEGHGTGELFF
TRBV27	many	NA	TRBJ1-1	TGTGCCAGCAGTTCGGGGGGCCGGAACACTGAAGCTTTCTTT	CASSSGGRNTEAFF
TRBV28	many	NA	TRBJ1-2	TGTGCCAGCAGACCCCCGAAGGCCACCTTC	CASRPPKATF
TRBV7-9	NA	TRBD2	TRBJ2-1	TGTGCCAGCAGCTTAGCGCTTAGCGGGAGGAACGATGAGCAGTTCTTC	CASSLALSGRNDEQFF
TRBV20-1	NA	TRBD2	TRBJ2-7	TGCAGTGCCGATACAAAAGGGCTAGCGGGATACGAGCAGTACTTC	CSADTKGLAGYEQYF
TRBV24-1	NA	TRBD1	TRBJ2-4	TGTGCCACCAGTGACGGGACAGGGGGCAAAAACATTCAGTACTTC	CATSDGTGGKNIQYF
TRBV19	NA	NA	TRBJ1-5	TGTGCCAGTACGCCGGGACAACGACAGCCCCAGCATTTT	CASTPGQRQPQHF
TRBV3-1	few	NA	TRBJ2-7	TGTGCCAGCAGCCAAGCTCAGGGGGGGTCCTACGAGCAGTACTTC	CASSQAQGGSYEQYF
TRBV7-9	many	NA	TRBJ2-7	TGTGCCAGCAGTGGGTCAGCCCACTACGAGCAGTACTTC	CASSGSAHYEQYF
TRBV7-2	few	NA	TRBJ1-2	TGTGCCAGCAGCCCCGCCCGGAGCTATGGCTACACCTTC	CASSPARSYGYTF
TRBV18	few	NA	TRBJ2-7	TGTGCCAGCTCACCTTATAGGGGTGTCGAGCAGTACTTC	CASSPYRGVEQYF
TRBV12-3/TRBV12-4	many	NA	TRBJ1-1	TGTGCCAGCAGTGTAGGTGTTGAGACTGAAGCTTTCTTT	CASSVGVETEAFF
TRBV7-2	NA	TRBD2	TRBJ2-1	TGTGCCAGCAGCATTACTAGCGGGCTTTACAATGAGCAGTTCTTC	CASSITSGLYNEQFF
TRBV4-2	NA	NA	TRBJ1-6	TGTGCCTCCCGGGCGGTCTGGGGAGTTGGGTCACCCCTCCACTTT	CASRAVWGVGSPLHF
TRBV28	many	TRBD2	TRBJ2-5	TGTGCCAGCAGTTTAGTGTCTAGCGGGCTATACCAAGAGACCCAGTACTTC	CASSLVSSGLYQETQYF
TRBV20-1	NA	NA	TRBJ2-7	TGCAGTGCTAGAGGTGGGAGGGGGTACGAGCAGTACTTC	CSARGGRGYEQYF
TRBV3-1	NA	NA	TRBJ1-5	TGTGCCAGCAGCCCGGACAGAGATCAGCCCCAGCATTTT	CASSPDRDQPQHF
TRBV3-1	few	NA	TRBJ2-5	TGTGCCAGCAGCCTTTTAACCGGGGCCCAATGGGGGGAGACCCAGTACTTC	CASSLLTGAQWGETQYF
TRBV7-7	few	TRBD2	TRBJ2-5	TGTGCTAGCAGCTTAGCCCCGGGGGGCCAAGAGACCCAGTACTTC	CASSLAPGGQETQYF
TRBV6-2/TRBV6-3	many	TRBD2	TRBJ2-5	TGTGCCAGCAGTTACGGTGCGGGAGGGACGGAGACCCAGTACTTC	CASSYGAGGTETQYF
TRBV9	NA	NA	TRBJ1-2	TGTGCCAGCAGCCCGGGAGGGGGGTCCCTTGGCTACACCTTC	CASSPGGGSLGYTF